This T cell receptor (beta chain) was recorded in a study of T cells expressing NK-cell markers. Study as a whole: Sorted T-cell subsets CD3+CD56+NKG2C+, CD3+CD56+NKG2C- and CD3+CD56-NKG2C+ were TCR beta-sequenced. Study-wide points: The same clonotypes also predominated in the CD3+CD56-NKG2C+ fraction of a handful of donors.

No DNA is given; TCRdb re-called the 5' RACE reads and lists each CDR3 protein once. The sample holds over 250,000 distinct CDR3 sequences. The CDR3 runs 15 residues. Germline V CDR1 and CDR2: MNHNS, SASEGT. Regarding this clonotype: Its antigen is unknown.

The origin of this receptor is a woman aged 18 to 75 in good health. This sequence joins TRBV6-1 and TRBJ1-4. Sequenced material: blood T cells: a sorted CD56 or NKG2C T cell subset, CD4+ or CD8+ T cells, or bulk PBMC T cells (not recorded which). Here the CDR3 reads CASNQAGLGEEKLFF.